The sequence of this T cell receptor (beta chain) was determined in a study of blood T cells in healthy people across ages. Primed by a sample-barcoded 5' primer and a J-beta primer mix, a second PCR proceeded for about 6 to 11 cycles. In TCRdb, the 5' RACE reads were re-called with MiXCR into one record per CDR3 protein. Of about 970,000 distinct CDR3 sequences listed, roughly 47% are singletons. Concerning this clonotype: The antigen is undetermined.

Notes on the study in general: Significant beta diversity loss was already apparent by age approximately 38, declining roughly linearly.

Germline V gene sequence: CDR1 SNHLY, CDR2 FYNNEI. The CDR3 runs 14 residues. Deletions cut 5 bases from V and 5 bases from J, with 14 bases between. V gene TRBV2 combines with J gene TRBJ2-3; D ambiguous. This sequence was found in a woman aged 55-70 years in good health. The sample consisted of blood. Written as DNA, the CDR3 is TGTGCCAGCAGTAGAGCAGCAAGGGAAGATACGCAGTATTTT. Protein: CASSRAAREDTQYF.